Listed below are T cell receptor beta chains from one sample, sequenced in a study of HIV-infected patients and healthy controls. MiXCR, applied by TCRdb to the 5' RACE reads, yields one record per CDR3 protein. This sample carries about 5,100 distinct CDR3 sequences, 8.5% to 9% of them seen once, and the ten largest clones take around 22%. The sample here was blood, taken during antiretroviral therapy. These receptor sequences come from an adult with HIV infection. The CDR3 runs from the conserved cysteine through the conserved F or W. A D gene is named only where the DNA matches it firmly. The listing skips clone size in some rows; elsewhere it reads once, few, many or a size class.

size	D	J	V	DNA	CDR3
.	.	TRBJ1-1	TRBV4-2	TGTGCCAGCAGCCAACGGCAGACGAACACTGAAGCTTTCTTT	CASSQRQTNTEAFF
medium-sized	.	TRBJ1-2	TRBV7-2	TGTGCCAGCAGCTTAGGCTTTGAGGGCACAGGCTACACCTTC	CASSLGFEGTGYTF
.	TRBD1	TRBJ1-5	TRBV6-2/TRBV6-3	TGTGCCAGCAACCCTAGGACAGGGTTGAGCAATCAGCCCCAGCATTTT	CASNPRTGLSNQPQHF
many	TRBD1	TRBJ1-2	TRBV7-9	TGTGCCAGCAGCTTTGAGGGGGCAACTGGCTACACCTTC	CASSFEGATGYTF
many	.	TRBJ2-7	TRBV20-1	TGCAGTGCTAGGTCGGGGAGCTCCTACGAGCAGTACTTC	CSARSGSSYEQYF
many	.	TRBJ2-1	TRBV12-3/TRBV12-4	TGTGCCAGCAGCCCATCGAGGGGGTCCAATGAGCAGTTCTTC	CASSPSRGSNEQFF
medium-sized	TRBD1	TRBJ1-5	TRBV2	TGTGCCAGCAGAGGACAGGGGGCAAGGCAGCCCCAGCATTTT	CASRGQGARQPQHF
.	TRBD2	TRBJ2-5	TRBV29-1	TGCAGCGTTGAACGCAGACTAGCGGGAATAGAGACCCAGTACTTC	CSVERRLAGIETQYF
many	.	TRBJ2-4	TRBV27	TGTGCCAGCAGTCCCCAAATTGGAGTAGACATTCAGTACTTC	CASSPQIGVDIQYF
medium-sized	.	TRBJ2-4	TRBV11-2	TGTGCCAGCAGCTCCCTACATGGGGCTAGACAACCCGCCAAAAACATTCAGTACTTC	CASSSLHGARQPAKNIQYF
many	.	TRBJ1-1	TRBV12-3/TRBV12-4	TGTGCCAGCAGTGGGAGGTTCATGAACACTGAAGCTTTCTTT	CASSGRFMNTEAFF
many	TRBD1	TRBJ1-6	TRBV7-8	TGTGCCAGCAGCTTATGGACAGGGGAAAATTCACCCCTCCACTTT	CASSLWTGENSPLHF
medium-sized	.	TRBJ2-4	TRBV2	TGTGCCAGCAGCTCCACTAGTGCCAAAAACATTCAGTACTTC	CASSSTSAKNIQYF
few	.	TRBJ2-2	TRBV4-3	TGCGCCAGCAGCCAAGATGGGATGGTAGTTAGGAGTTGGATCGGGGAGCTGTTTTTT	CASSQDGMVVRSWIGELFF
many	TRBD2	TRBJ2-4	TRBV4-3	TGCGCCAGCAGCCAAGATCCCCCGAAGGGCGGGGGGGCCAAAAACATTCAGTACTTC	CASSQDPPKGGGAKNIQYF
many	.	TRBJ1-1	TRBV29-1	TGCAGCGGATGGGAGGGAGAAGGTTTCTTT	CSGWEGEGFF
many	TRBD1	TRBJ1-5	TRBV20-1	TGCAGTGCTAGAGGACAGGGAGTAAGAAATCAGCCCCAGCATTTT	CSARGQGVRNQPQHF
few	TRBD1	TRBJ1-1	TRBV4-1	TGCGCCAGCAGCCTCGGACAGGGGGCAACGAACACTGAAGCTTTCTTT	CASSLGQGATNTEAFF
many	.	TRBJ1-2	TRBV30	TGTGCCTGGAGTGTCCAGTCTAACTATGGCTACACCTTC	CAWSVQSNYGYTF
large	.	TRBJ2-7	TRBV7-9	TGTGCCAGCAGCTTGGCGGGACCAGGGTACGAGCAGTACTTC	CASSLAGPGYEQYF
medium-sized	.	TRBJ2-7	TRBV7-9	TGTGCCAGCAGCTTAGTAGGGTTAGCTCCGACCCCCGCCTACGAGCAGTACTTC	CASSLVGLAPTPAYEQYF
few	TRBD1	TRBJ1-5	TRBV10-3	TGTGCCATCAGTGAGTCGACGTTGACAGGGGGACAGCCCCAGCATTTT	CAISESTLTGGQPQHF
large	TRBD1	TRBJ2-7	TRBV4-3	TGCGCCAGCAGCCAAGTGTTGGCAGGGGGCGGCGAGCAGTACTTC	CASSQVLAGGGEQYF
many	.	TRBJ2-7	TRBV21-1	TGTGCCAGCAGCAAAGTAAAGGCACATCCGAGACCATCATTCTCCTACGAGCAGTACTTC	CASSKVKAHPRPSFSYEQYF
.	.	TRBJ2-1	TRBV19	TGTGCCAGTAGTTCCGACACCTCCTACAATGAGCAGTTCTTC	CASSSDTSYNEQFF
many	TRBD1	TRBJ2-1	TRBV3-1	TGTGCCAGCAGCCGGACAGGGGGCACCTACAATGAGCAGTTCTTC	CASSRTGGTYNEQFF
medium-sized	TRBD2	TRBJ2-1	TRBV29-1	TGCAGCGTTGCAGGGACTAGCGGTTCCTACAATGAGCAGTTCTTC	CSVAGTSGSYNEQFF
many	.	TRBJ1-5	TRBV6-1	TGTGCCAGCAGTGAAGAATACGCTAGCAATCAGCCCCAGCATTTT	CASSEEYASNQPQHF
medium-sized	.	TRBJ2-3	TRBV20-1	TGCAGTGCTAGCAGGGGTCGCACAGATACGCAGTATTTT	CSASRGRTDTQYF
.	TRBD2	TRBJ2-5	TRBV10-3	TGTGCCATCAGTGAGCCTAGCGGGAGTCCCGAGACCCAGTACTTC	CAISEPSGSPETQYF